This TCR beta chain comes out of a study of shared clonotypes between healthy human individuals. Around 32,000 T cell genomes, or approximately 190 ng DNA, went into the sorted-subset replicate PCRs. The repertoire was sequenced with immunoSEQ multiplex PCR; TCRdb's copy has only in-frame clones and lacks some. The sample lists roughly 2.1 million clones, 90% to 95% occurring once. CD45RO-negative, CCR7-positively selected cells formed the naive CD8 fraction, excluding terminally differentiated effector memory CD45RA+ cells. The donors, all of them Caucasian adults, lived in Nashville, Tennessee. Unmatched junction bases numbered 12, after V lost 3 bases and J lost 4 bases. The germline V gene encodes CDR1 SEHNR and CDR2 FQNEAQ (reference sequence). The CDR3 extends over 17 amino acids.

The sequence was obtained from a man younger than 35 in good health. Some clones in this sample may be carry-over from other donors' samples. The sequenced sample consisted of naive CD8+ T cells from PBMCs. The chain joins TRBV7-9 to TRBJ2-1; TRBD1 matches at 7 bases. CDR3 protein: CASSFPTSGTAYNEQFF. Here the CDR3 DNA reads TGTGCCAGCAGCTTTCCCACGTCGGGGACAGCGTACAATGAGCAGTTCTTC.